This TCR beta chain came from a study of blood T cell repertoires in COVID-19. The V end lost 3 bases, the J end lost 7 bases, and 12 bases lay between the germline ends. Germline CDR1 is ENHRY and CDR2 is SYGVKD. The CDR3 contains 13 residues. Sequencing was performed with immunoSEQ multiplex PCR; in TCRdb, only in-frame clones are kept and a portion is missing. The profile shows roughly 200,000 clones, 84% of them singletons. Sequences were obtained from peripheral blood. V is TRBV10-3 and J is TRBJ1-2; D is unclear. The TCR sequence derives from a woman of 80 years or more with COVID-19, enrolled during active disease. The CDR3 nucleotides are TGTGCCATCAGTGACGGCCCGGGGTTTGGCTACACCTTC. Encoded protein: CAISDGPGFGYTF.